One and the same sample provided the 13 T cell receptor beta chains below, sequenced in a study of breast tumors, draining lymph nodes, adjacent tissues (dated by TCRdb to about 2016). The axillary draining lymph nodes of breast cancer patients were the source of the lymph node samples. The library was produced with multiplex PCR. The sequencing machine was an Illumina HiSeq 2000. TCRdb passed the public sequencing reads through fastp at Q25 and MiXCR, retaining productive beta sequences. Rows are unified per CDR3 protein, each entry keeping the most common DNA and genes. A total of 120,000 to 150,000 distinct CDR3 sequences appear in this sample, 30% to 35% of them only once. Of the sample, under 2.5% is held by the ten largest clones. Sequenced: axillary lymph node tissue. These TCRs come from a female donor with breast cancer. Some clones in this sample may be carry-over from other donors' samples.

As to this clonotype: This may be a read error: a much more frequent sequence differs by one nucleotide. The CDR3 region is CASSTNGGKNTEAFF. The CDR3 DNA reads TGTGCCAGCAGTACTAATGGGGGCAAGAACACTGAAGCTTTCTTT. This rearrangement joins TRBV2 to TRBJ1-1, with D possibly TRBD1 on 6 matching bases. Germline CDR1 is SNHLY and CDR2 is FYNNEI. V was pared by 5 bases and J by 1 base, with 14 bases between. The CDR3 is made up of 15 amino acids. Complete variable domain (other parts from reference TRBV2 and TRBJ1-1): EPEVTQTPSHQVTQMGQEVILRCVPISNHLYFYWYRQILGQKVEFLVSFYNNEISEKSEIFDDQFSVERPDGSNFTLKIRSTKLEDSAMYFCASSTNGGKNTEAFFGQGTRLTVV.

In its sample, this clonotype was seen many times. The CDR3 DNA is TGTGCCAGCAGCTTCGACGGTGGGGGCACAGATACGCAGTATTTT. It yields the protein CASSFDGGGTDTQYF. This chain links TRBV7-2 with TRBJ2-3; no definite D call. V was clipped by 3 bases and J by 1 base, with 11 bases between them. The V gene's germline CDR1 is SGHTA and CDR2 FQGNSA. The CDR3 extends over 15 amino acids.

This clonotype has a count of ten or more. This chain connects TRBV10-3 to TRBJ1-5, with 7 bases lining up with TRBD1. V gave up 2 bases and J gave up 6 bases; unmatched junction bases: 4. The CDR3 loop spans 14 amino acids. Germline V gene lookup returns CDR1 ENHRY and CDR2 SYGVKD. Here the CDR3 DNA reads TGTGCCATCAGTGAGGGACAGGAAGGTCAGCCCCAGCATTTT. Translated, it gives CAISEGQEGQPQHF.

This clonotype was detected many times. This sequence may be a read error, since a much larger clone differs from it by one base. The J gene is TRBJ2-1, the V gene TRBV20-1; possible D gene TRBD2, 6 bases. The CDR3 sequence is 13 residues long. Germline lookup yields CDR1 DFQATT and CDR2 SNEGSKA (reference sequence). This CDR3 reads CSARWRGDNAQFF. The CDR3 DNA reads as TGCAGTGCTAGATGGAGGGGAGACAATGCGCAGTTCTTC.

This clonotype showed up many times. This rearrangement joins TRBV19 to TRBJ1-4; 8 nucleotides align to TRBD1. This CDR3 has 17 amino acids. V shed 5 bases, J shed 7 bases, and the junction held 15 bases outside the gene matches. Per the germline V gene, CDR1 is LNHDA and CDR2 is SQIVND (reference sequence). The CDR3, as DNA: TGTGCCAGTAGTGGCGACAGGGGATTATGGGATGGTGAAAAACTGTTTTTT. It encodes CASSGDRGLWDGEKLFF.

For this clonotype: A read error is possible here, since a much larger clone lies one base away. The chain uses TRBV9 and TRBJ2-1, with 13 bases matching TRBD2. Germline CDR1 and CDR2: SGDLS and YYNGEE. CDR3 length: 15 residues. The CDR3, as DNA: TGTGCCAGCAGCGTAGCGGGGACTAGCGGGAATGAGCCGTTCTTC. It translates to CASSVAGTSGNEPFF.

The CDR3 sequence: CASSQFGTGGTGYTF. CDR3 DNA: TGCGCCAGCAGCCAATTCGGGACAGGGGGCACTGGCTACACCTTC. The chain couples TRBV4-3 to TRBJ1-2; 12 bases line up with TRBD1. Trimming took 2 bases from V and 7 from J; bases not matched to a gene: 5. Germline V gene lookup returns CDR1 LGHNA and CDR2 YSLEER. This CDR3 has 15 amino acids.

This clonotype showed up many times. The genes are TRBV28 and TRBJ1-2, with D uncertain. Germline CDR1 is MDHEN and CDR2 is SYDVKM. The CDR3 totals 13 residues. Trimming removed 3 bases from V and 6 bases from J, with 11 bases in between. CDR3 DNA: TGTGCCAGCAGTTTTCGCTTCGGAGATGGCTACACCTTC. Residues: CASSFRFGDGYTF.

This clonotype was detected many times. CDR3 in DNA: TGTGCCTGGAGTGTATCGGGGGACTCACCCCTCCACTTT. Translated, it gives CAWSVSGDSPLHF. This chain links TRBV30 with TRBJ1-6; D may be TRBD1 (5 bases). V lost 0 bases and J 10 bases, leaving 10 bases between the germline ends. CDR3 length: 13 amino acids. Per the germline V gene, CDR1 is GTSNPN and CDR2 is SVGIG (reference sequence).

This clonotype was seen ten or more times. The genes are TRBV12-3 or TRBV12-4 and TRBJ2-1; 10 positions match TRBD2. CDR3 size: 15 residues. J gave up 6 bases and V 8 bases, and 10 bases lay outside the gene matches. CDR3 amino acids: CASALGLAGVNEQFF. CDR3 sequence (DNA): TGTGCCAGCGCTCTGGGGCTAGCGGGGGTCAATGAGCAGTTCTTC.

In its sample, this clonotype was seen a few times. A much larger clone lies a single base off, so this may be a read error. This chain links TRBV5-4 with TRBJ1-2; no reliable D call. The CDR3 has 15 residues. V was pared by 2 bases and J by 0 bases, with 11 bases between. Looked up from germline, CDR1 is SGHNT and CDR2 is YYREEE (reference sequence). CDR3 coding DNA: TGTGCCAGCAGCTTACGTACAGCGACTAACTATGGCTACACCTTC. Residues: CASSLRTATNYGYTF.

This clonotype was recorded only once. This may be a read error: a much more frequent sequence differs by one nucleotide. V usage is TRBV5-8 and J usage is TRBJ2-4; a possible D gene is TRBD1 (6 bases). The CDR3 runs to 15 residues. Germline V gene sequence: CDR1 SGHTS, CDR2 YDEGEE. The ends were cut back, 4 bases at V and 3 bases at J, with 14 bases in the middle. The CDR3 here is CASSPGIGGKNIQYF. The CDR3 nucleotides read TGTGCCAGCAGCCCCGGGATAGGGGGCAAAAACATTCAGTACTTC.

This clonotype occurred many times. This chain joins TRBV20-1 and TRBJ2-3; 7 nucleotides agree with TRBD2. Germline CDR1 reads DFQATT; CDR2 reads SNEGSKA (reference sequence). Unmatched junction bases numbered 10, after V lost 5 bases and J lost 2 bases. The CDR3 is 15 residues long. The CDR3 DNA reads TGCAGTGCTCCCGCGCGCGGGGGTTTCACAGATACGCAGTATTTT. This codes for CSAPARGGFTDTQYF.